Listed below are T cell receptor beta chains from one sample, sequenced in a study of shared clonotypes between healthy human individuals. Repertoires were generated with immunoSEQ multiplex PCR, while TCRdb's copy carries only in-frame clones and drops some. Of about 2.3 million clones listed, around 93% are singletons. Sequencing was done on a sample of naive CD4+ T cells from PBMCs. The receptors were gathered from a young man in good health. Some clones in this sample may be carry-over from other donors' samples. CDR3s include the opening cysteine and the closing phenylalanine or tryptophan. For some rows the clone size is stated as once, few or many, or as a class when expanded; others skip it.

clone_size j_call v_call cdr3_aa
. TRBJ1-2 TRBV15 CATSRDRGDYGYTF
. TRBJ1-2 TRBV28 CASSLWFDRNYGYTF
. TRBJ2-1 TRBV28 CALGRLAGVGDEQFF
. TRBJ2-5 TRBV16 CASSDGKLAGGPFETQYF
. TRBJ1-1 TRBV19 CASLKGGGRTEAFF
. TRBJ2-7 TRBV18 CASSRPGTGIRYEQYF
. TRBJ2-1 TRBV5-8 CASSYRGNSYNEQFF
once TRBJ2-3 TRBV27 CASSRWNTDTQYF
. TRBJ2-7 TRBV5-4 CASSWDSLSYEQYF
. TRBJ2-7 TRBV5-5 CASSLGAGPYEQYF
. TRBJ2-2 TRBV5-5 CASSPPTNTGELFF
. TRBJ2-7 TRBV5-6 CASSLRRTTYEQYF
. TRBJ2-7 TRBV28 CASQKGGGSSYEQYF
. TRBJ2-3 TRBV27 CASSFRLRGTDTQYF
. TRBJ2-2 TRBV18 CAGTTNTGELFF
. TRBJ1-1 TRBV7-8 CASSRSGTANTEAFF
. TRBJ2-7 TRBV5-1 CASSLDPRGGLYEQYF
. TRBJ1-5 TRBV16 CASSQVGLQPQHF
. TRBJ2-3 TRBV28 CASSLDQAGGEDTQYF
. TRBJ1-1 TRBV5-1 CASSASAGLNTEAFF
. TRBJ1-1 TRBV29-1 CSVIRVRTEAFF
. TRBJ2-3 TRBV2 CASSEGGRGRDTQYF
. TRBJ2-7 TRBV7-9 CASSPRRGVSSYEQYF
. TRBJ2-7 TRBV28 CASRFVSGRAGYEQYF
. TRBJ1-4 TRBV6-6 CASSFNYWRDGEKLFF
few TRBJ1-1 TRBV2 CASSGDRDTEAFF
. TRBJ1-3 TRBV28 CASSLTLDRSGNTIYF
. TRBJ2-5 TRBV5-1 CASSSAGTGSETQYF
. TRBJ2-7 TRBV28 CASSFGQTSSYEQYF
. TRBJ2-3 TRBV29-1 CSAPGSTDTQYF
. TRBJ2-7 TRBV28 CASNAFEGAINEQYF
once TRBJ2-3 TRBV18 CASSPTTGGPSDTQYF
. TRBJ1-5 TRBV7-9 CASSSTRQINQPQHF